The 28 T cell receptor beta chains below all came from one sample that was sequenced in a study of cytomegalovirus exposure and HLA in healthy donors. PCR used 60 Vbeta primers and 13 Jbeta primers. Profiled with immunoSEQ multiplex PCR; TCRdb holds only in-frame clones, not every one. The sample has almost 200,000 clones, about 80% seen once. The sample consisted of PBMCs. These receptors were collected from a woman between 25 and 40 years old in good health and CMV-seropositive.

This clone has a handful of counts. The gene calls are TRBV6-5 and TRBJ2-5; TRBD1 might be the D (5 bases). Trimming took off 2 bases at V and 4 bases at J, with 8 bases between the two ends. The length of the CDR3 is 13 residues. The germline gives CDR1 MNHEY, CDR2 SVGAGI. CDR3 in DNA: TGTGCCAGCAGTTACACAGGTCTAGAGACCCAGTACTTC. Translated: CASSYTGLETQYF.

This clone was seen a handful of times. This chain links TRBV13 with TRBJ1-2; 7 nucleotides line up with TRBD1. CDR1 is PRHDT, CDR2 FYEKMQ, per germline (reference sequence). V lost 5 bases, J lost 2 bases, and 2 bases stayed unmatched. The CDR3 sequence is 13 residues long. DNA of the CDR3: TGTGCCAGCAGCAGGGGACAGAACTATGGCTACACCTTC. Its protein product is CASSRGQNYGYTF.

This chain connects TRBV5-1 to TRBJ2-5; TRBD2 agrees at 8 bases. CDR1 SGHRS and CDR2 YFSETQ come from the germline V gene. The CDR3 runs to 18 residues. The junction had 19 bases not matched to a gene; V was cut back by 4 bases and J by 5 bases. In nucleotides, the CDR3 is TGCGCCAGCAGCAAAGCAAGCCGGACTAGCAGCCCCTGGGAGACCCAGTACTTC. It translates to CASSKASRTSSPWETQYF.

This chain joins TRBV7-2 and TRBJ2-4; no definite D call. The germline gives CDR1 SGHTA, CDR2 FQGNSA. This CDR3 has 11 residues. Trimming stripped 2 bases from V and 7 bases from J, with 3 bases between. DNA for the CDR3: TGTGCCAGCAGCTTACGGAACATTCAGTACTTC. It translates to CASSLRNIQYF.

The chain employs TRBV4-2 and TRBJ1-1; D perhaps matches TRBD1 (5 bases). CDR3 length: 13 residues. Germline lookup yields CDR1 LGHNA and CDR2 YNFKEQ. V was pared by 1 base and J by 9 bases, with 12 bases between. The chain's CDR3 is CASSQAGYVKAFF. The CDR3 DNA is TGTGCCAGCAGCCAAGCAGGGTATGTTAAAGCTTTCTTT.

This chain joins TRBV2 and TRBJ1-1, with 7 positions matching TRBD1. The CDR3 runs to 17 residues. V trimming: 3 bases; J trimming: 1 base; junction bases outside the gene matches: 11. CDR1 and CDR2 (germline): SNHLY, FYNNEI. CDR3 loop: CASSDDRASGGNTEAFF. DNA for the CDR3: TGTGCCAGCAGTGACGACAGGGCCTCAGGGGGGAACACTGAAGCTTTCTTT.

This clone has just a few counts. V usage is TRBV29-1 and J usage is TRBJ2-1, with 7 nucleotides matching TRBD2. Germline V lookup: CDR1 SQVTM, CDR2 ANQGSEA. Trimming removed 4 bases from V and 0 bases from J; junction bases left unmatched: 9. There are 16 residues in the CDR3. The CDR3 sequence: CSVGAGRESSYNEQFF. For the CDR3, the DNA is TGCAGCGTTGGGGCGGGGCGGGAGTCCTCCTACAATGAGCAGTTCTTC.

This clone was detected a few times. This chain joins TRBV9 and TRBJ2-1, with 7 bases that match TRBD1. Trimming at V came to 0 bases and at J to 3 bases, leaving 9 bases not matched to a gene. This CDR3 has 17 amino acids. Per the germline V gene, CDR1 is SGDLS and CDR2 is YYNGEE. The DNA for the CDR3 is TGTGCCAGCAGCGTAGCTCTCGGAAGGGGGCTCTACAATGAGCAGTTCTTC. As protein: CASSVALGRGLYNEQFF.

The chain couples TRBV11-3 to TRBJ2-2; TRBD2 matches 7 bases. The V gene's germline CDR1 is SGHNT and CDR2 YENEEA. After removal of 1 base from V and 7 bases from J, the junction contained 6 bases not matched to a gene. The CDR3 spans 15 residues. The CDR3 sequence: CASSLGGGSGGELFF. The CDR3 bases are TGTGCCAGCAGCTTAGGTGGCGGGAGCGGCGGGGAGCTGTTTTTT.

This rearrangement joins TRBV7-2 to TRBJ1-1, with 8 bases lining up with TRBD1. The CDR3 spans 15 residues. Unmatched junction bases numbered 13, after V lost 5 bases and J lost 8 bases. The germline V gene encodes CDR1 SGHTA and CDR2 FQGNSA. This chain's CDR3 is CASSTGGGSYKEAFF. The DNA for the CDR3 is TGTGCCAGCAGCACAGGGGGGGGAAGCTATAAAGAAGCTTTCTTT.

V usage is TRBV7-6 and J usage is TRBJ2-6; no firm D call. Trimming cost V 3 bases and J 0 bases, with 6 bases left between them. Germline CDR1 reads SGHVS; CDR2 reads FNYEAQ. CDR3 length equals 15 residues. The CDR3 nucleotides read TGTGCCAGCAGCTTTGTAGTCTCTGGGGCCAACGTCCTGACTTTC. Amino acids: CASSFVVSGANVLTF.

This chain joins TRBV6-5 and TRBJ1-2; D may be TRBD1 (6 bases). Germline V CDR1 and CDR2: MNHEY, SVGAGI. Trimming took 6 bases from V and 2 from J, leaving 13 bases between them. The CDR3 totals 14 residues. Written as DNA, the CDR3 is TGTGCCAGCAGCCGAGGGGGTTCCAACTATGGCTACACCTTC. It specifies CASSRGGSNYGYTF.

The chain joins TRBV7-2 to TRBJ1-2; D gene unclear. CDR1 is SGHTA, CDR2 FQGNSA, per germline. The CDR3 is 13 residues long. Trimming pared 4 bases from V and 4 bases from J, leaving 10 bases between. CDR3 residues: CASSSQAGYGYTF. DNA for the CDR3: TGTGCCAGCAGCTCGCAGGCTGGCTATGGCTACACCTTC.

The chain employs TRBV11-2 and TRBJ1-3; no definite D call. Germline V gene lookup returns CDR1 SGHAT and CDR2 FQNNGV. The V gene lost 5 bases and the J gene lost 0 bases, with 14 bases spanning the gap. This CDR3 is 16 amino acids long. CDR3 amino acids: CASSLVGRGSGNTIYF. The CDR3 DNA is TGTGCCAGCAGCCTAGTTGGTCGGGGCTCTGGAAACACCATATATTTT.

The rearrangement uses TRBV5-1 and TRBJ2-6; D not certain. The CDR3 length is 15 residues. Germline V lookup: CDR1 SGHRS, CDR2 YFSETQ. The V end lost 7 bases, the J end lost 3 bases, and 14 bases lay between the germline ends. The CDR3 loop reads CASVWVPGGANVLTF. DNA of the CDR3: TGCGCCAGCGTGTGGGTTCCGGGTGGGGCCAACGTCCTGACTTTC. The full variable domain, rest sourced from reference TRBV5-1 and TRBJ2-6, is KAGVTQTPRYLIKTRGQQVTLSCSPISGHRSVSWYQQTPGQGLQFLFEYFSETQRNKGNFPGRFSGRQFSNSRSEMNVSTLELGDSALYLCASVWVPGGANVLTFGAGSRLTVL.

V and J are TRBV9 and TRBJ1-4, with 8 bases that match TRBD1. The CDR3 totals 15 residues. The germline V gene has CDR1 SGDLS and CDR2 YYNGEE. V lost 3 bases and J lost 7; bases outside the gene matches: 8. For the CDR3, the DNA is TGTGCCAGCAGCGAGCAGGGGGCGGTCGGTGAAAAACTGTTTTTT. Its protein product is CASSEQGAVGEKLFF.

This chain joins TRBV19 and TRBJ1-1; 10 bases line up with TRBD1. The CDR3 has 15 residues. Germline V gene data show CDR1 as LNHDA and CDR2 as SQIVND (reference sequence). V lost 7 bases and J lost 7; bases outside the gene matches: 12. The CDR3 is CASNTLRDRGSEAFF. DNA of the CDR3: TGTGCCAGTAATACCCTCCGGGACAGGGGAAGTGAAGCTTTCTTT.

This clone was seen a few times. CDR3 DNA sequence: TGTGCCAGCAGCTTGGGAGGGGGAGCGAGCACAGATACGCAGTATTTT. Its protein product is CASSLGGGASTDTQYF. The J gene is TRBJ2-3, the V gene TRBV5-8, with a tentative D call TRBD1 (6 bases). V shed 0 bases and J shed 0 bases, with 11 bases lying between them. CDR1 and CDR2 (germline): SGHTS, YDEGEE. The CDR3 has 16 amino acids.

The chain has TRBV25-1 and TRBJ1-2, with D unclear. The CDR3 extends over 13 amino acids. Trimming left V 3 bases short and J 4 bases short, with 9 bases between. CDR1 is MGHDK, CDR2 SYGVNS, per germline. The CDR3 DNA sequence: TGTGCCAGCAGTGATGCGGGAGGCTATGGCTACACCTTC. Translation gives CASSDAGGYGYTF.

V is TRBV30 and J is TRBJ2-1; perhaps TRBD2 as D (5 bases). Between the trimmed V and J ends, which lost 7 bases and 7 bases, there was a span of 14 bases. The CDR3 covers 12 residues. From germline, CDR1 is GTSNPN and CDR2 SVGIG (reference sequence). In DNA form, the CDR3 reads TGTGCCTCTATCAGGAGGCGGAATGAGCAGTTCTTC. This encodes CASIRRRNEQFF.

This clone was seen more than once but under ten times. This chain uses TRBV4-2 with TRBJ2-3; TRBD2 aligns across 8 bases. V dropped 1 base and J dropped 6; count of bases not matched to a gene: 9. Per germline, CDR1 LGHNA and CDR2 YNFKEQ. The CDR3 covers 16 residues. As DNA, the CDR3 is TGTGCCAGCAGCCAAGGGGGCTCGGGAGGGGCGGATACGCAGTATTTT. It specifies CASSQGGSGGADTQYF.

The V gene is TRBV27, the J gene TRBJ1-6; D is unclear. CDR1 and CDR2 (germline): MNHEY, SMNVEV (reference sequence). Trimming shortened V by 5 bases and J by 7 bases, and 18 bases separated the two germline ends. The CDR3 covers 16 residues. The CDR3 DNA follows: TGTGCCAGCAGTCCTTATCGTGAAGGAGCAAATTCACCCCTCCACTTT. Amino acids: CASSPYREGANSPLHF.

CDR3 region: CASREGGTEAFF. CDR3 DNA sequence: TGTGCCAGCAGGGAGGGAGGCACTGAAGCTTTCTTT. The J gene is TRBJ1-1, the V gene TRBV28; D is unclear. CDR1 and CDR2 from the germline V gene are MDHEN and SYDVKM. V was shortened by 6 bases and J by 4 bases, with 9 bases between the two germline ends. This CDR3 has 12 residues.

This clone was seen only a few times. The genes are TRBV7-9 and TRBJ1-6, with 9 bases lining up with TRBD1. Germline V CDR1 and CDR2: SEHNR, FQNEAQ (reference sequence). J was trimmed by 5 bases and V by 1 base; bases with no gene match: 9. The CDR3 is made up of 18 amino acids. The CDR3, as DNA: TGTGCCAGCAGCTTAGGGGGGACAGGGTTTTTAGATAATTCACCCCTCCACTTT. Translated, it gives CASSLGGTGFLDNSPLHF.

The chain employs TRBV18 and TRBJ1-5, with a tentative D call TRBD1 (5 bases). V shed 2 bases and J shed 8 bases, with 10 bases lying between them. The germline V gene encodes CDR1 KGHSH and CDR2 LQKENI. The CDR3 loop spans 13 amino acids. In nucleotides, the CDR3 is TGTGCCAGCTCACCAACAGGACGGGAGCCCCAGCATTTT. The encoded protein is CASSPTGREPQHF. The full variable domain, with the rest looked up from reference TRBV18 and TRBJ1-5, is NAGVMQNPRHLVRRRGQEARLRCSPMKGHSHVYWYRQLPEEGLKFMVYLQKENIIDESGMPKERFSAEFPKEGPSILRIQQVVRGDSAAYFCASSPTGREPQHFGDGTRLSIL.

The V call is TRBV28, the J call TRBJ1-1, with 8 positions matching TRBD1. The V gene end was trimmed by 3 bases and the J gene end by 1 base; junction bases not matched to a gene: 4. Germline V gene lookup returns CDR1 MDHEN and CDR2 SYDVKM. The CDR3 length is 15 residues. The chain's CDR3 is CASSFGDRRNTEAFF. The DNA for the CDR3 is TGTGCCAGCAGTTTTGGGGACAGGAGGAACACTGAAGCTTTCTTT.

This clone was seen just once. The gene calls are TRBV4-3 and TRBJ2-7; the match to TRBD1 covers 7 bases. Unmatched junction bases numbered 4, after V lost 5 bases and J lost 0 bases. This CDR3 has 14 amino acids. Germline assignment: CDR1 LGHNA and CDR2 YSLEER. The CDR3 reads CASSIDRVSYEQYF. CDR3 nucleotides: TGCGCCAGCAGCATCGACAGGGTCTCCTACGAGCAGTACTTC.

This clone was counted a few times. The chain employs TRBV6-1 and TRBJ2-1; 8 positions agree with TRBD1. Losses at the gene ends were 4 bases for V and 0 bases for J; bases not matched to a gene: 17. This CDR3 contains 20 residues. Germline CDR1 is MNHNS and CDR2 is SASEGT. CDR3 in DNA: TGTGCCAGCAGTGTTCTGCCGGGACAGGTTGCTTCGGGCTCCTACAATGAGCAGTTCTTC. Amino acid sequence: CASSVLPGQVASGSYNEQFF.